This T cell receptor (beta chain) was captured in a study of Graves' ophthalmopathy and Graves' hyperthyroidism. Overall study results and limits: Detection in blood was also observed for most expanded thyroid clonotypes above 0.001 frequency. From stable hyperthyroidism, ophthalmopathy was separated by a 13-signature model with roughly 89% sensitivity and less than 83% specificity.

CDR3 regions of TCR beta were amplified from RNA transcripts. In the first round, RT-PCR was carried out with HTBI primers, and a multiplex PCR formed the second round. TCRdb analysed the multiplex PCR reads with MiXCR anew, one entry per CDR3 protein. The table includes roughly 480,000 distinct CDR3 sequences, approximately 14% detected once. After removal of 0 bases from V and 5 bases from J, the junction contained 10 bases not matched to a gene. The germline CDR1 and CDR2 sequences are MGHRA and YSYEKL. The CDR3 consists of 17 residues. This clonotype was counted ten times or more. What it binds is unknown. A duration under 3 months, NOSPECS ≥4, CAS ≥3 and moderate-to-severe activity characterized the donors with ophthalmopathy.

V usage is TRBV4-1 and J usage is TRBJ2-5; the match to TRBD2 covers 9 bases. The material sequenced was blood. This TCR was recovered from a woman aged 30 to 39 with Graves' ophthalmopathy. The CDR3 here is CASSQDRAGGTQETQYF. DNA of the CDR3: TGCGCCAGCAGCCAAGATAGGGCGGGGGGGACCCAGGAGACCCAGTACTTC.